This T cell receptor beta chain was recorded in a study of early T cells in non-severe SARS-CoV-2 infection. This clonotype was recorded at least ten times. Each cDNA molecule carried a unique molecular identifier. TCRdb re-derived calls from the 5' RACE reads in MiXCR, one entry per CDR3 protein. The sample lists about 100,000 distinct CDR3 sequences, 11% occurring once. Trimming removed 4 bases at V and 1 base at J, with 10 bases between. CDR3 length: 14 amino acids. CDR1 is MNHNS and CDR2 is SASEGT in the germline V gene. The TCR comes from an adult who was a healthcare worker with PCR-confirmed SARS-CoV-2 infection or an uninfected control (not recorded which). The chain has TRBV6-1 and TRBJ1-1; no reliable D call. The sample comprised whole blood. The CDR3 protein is CASSARPGNTEAFF. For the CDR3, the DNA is TGTGCCAGCAGTGCCAGACCGGGGAACACTGAAGCTTTCTTT.